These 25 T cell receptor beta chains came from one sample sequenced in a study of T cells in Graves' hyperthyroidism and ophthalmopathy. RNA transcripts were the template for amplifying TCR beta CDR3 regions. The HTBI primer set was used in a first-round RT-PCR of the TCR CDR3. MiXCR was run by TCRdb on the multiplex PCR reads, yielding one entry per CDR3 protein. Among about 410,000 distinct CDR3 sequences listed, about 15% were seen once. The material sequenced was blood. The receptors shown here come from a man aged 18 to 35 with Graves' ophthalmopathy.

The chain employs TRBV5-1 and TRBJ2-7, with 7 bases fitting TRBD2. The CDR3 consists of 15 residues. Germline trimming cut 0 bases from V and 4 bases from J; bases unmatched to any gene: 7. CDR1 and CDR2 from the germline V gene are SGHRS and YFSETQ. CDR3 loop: CASSLGLASGYEQYF. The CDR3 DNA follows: TGCGCCAGCAGCTTGGGGCTCGCTAGCGGATACGAGCAGTACTTC.

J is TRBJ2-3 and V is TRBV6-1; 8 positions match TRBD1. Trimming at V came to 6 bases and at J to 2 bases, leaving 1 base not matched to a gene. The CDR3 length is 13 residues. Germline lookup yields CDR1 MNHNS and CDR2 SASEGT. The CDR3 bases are TGTGCCAGCAGACAGGGGGTCACAGATACGCAGTATTTT. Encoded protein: CASRQGVTDTQYF.

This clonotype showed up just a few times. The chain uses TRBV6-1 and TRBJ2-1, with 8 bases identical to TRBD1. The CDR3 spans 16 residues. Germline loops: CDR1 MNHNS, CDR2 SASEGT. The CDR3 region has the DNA TGTGGGTCAGGACAGGGACGTTGGGGACGCTACAATGAGCAGTTCTTC. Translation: CGSGQGRWGRYNEQFF.

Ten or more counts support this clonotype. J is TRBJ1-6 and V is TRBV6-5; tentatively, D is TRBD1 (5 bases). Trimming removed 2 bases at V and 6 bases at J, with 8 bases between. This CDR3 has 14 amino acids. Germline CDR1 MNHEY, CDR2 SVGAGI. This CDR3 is CASSYPGSNSPLHF. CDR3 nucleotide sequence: TGTGCCAGCAGTTACCCAGGGAGTAATTCACCCCTCCACTTT.

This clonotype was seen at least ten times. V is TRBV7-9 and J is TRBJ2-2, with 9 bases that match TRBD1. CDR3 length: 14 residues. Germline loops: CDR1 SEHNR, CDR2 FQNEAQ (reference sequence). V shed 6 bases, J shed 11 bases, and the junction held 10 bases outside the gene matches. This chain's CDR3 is CASRQGAGRGELFF. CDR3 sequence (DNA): TGTGCCAGCAGACAGGGGGCTGGGCGCGGAGAGCTGTTTTTT.

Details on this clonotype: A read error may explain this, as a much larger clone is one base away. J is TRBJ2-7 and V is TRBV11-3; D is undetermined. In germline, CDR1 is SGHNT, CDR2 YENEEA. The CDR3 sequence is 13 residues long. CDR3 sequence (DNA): TGTACCAGCAGCTTAGATCGTCGGGTCGAGCAGTACTTC. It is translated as CTSSLDRRVEQYF.

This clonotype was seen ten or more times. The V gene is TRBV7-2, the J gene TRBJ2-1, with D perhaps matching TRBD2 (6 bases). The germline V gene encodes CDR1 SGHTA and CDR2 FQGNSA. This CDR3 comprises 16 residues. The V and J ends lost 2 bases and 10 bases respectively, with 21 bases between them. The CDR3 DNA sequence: TGTGCCAGCAGCTTACCCGCGGGGTCGGCGGAAAAGGAGCAGTTCTTC. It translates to CASSLPAGSAEKEQFF.

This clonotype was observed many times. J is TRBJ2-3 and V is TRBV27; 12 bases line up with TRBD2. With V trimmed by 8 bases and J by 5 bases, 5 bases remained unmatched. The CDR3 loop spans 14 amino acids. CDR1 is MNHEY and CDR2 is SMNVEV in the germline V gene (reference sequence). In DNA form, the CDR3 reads TGTGCCAGCGCCGGACTAGCGGGGATAGATACGCAGTATTTT. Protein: CASAGLAGIDTQYF.

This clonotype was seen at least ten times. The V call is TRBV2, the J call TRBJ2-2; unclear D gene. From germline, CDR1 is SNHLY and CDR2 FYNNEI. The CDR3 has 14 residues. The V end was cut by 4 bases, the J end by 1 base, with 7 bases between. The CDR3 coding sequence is TGTGCCAGCAGTGGGCGCAGGAACACCGGGGAGCTGTTTTTT. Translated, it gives CASSGRRNTGELFF.

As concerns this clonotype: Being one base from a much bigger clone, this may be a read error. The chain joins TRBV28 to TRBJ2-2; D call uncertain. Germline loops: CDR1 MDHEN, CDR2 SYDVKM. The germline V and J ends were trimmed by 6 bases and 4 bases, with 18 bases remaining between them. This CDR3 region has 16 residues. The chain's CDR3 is CASSQDFNKFTGELFF. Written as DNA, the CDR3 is TGTGCCAGCAGCCAAGATTTCAACAAGTTCACCGGGGAGCTGTTTTTT.

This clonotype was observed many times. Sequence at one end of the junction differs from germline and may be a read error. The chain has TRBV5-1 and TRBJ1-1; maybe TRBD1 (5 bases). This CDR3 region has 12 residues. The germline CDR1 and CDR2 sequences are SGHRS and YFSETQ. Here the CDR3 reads CASSLGGDEAFF. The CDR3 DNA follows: TGTGCCAGCAGCTTGGGGGGAGATGAAGCTTTCTTT. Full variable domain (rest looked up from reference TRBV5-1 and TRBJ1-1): KAGVTQTPRYLIKTRGQQVTLSCSPISGHRSVSWYQQTPGQGLQFLFEYFSETQRNKGNFPGRFSGRQFSNSRSEMNVSTLELGDSALYLCASSLGGDEAFFGQGTRLTVV.

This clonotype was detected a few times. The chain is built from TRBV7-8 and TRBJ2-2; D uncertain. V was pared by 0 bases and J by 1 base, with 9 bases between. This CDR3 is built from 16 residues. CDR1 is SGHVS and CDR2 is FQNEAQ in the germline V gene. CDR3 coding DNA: TGTGCCAGCAGCTTAGCGGGGTTGGGGAACACCGGGGAGCTGTTTTTT. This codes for CASSLAGLGNTGELFF.

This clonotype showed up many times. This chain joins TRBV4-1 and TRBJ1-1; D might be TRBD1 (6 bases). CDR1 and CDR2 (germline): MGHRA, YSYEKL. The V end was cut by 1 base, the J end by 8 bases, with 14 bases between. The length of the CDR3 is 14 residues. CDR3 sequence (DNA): TGCGCCAGCAGCCAAGTTCCCAGGGGCAGGGAAGCTTTCTTT. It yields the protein CASSQVPRGREAFF.

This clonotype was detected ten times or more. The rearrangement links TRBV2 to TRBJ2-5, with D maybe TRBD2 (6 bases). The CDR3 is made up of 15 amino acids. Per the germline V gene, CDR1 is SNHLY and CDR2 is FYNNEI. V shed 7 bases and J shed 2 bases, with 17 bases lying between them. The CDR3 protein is CASINLASTQETQYF. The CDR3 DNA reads TGTGCCAGCATCAATCTAGCGTCGACACAAGAGACCCAGTACTTC.

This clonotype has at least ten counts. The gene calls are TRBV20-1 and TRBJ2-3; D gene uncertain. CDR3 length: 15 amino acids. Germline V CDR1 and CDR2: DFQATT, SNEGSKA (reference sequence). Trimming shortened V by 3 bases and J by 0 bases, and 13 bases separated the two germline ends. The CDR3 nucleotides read TGCAGTGCTAGGGGAATAACCCTTAGCACAGATACGCAGTATTTT. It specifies CSARGITLSTDTQYF.

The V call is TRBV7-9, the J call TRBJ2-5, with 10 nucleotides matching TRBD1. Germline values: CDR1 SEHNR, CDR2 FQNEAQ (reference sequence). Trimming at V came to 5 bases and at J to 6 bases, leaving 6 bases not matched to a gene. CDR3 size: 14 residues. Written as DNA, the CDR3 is TGTGCCAGCAGCCCGGGACAGGGGTTTAAGACCCAGTACTTC. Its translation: CASSPGQGFKTQYF.

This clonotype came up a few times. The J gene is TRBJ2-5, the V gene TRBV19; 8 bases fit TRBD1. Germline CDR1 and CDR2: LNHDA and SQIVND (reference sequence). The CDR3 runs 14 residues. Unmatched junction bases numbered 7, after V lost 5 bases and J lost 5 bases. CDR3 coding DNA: TGTGCCAGTAGTTTGACAGGGGCGGGGGAGACCCAGTACTTC. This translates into CASSLTGAGETQYF.

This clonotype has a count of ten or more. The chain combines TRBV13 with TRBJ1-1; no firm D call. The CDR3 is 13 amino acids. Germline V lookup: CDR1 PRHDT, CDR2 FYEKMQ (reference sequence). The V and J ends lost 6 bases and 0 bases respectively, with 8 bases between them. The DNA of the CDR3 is TGTGCCAGCAGAGGGCCGATGAACACTGAAGCTTTCTTT. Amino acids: CASRGPMNTEAFF.

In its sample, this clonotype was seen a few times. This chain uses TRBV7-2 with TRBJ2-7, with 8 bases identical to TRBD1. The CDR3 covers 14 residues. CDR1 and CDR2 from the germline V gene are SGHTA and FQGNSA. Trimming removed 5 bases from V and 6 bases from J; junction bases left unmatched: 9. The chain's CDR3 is CASSPGQGPLEQYF. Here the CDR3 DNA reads TGTGCCAGCAGCCCCGGACAGGGTCCCCTCGAGCAGTACTTC.

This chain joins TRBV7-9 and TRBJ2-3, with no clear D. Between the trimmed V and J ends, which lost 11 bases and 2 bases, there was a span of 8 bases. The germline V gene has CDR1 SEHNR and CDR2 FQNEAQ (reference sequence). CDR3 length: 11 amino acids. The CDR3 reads CAGLDTDTQYF. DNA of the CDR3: TGTGCCGGCCTAGACACAGATACGCAGTATTTT.

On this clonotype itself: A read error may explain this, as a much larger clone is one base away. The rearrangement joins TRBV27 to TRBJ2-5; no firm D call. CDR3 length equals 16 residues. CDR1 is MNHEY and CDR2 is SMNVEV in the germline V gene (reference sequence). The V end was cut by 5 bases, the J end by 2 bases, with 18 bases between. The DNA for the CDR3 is TGTGCCAGCAGTGACCCCAGGATTAGCAGTCAAGAGACCCAGTACTTC. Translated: CASSDPRISSQETQYF.

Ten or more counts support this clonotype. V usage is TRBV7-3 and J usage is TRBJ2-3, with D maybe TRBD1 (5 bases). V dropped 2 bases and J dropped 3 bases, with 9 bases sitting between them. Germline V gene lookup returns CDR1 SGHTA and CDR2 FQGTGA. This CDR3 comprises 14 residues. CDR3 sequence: CASSLGAGTDTQYF. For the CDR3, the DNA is TGTGCCAGCAGCTTAGGTGCAGGGACAGATACGCAGTATTTT.

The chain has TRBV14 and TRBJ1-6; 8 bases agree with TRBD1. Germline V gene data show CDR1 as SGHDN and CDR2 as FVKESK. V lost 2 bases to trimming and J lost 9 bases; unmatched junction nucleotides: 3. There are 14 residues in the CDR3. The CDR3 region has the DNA TGTGCCAGCAGCCAACTACAGGGGGTTTCACCCCTCCACTTT. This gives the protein CASSQLQGVSPLHF.

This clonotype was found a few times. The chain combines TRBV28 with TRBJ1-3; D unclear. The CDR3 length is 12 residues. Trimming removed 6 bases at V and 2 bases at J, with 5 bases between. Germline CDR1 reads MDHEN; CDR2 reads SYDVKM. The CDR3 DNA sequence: TGTGCCAGCAGGGGAACTGGAAACACCATATATTTT. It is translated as CASRGTGNTIYF.

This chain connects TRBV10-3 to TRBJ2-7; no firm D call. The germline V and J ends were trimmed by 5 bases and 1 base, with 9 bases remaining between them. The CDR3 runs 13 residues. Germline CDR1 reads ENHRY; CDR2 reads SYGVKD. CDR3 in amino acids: CAISPSDSYEQYF. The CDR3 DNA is TGTGCCATCAGTCCCAGCGATTCCTACGAGCAGTACTTC.